The rows below give T cell receptor beta chains drawn from one sample of a study of OX40 agonist ivuxolimab in advanced cancers. Method: immunoSEQ multiplex PCR; TCRdb's copy keeps in-frame clones and lacks some. The sample consists of over 75,000 clones, roughly nine tenths of them appearing once. The sample was CD4+ or CD8+ T cells sorted from blood, taken in a trial of the OX40 agonist ivuxolimab. These receptor sequences come from an adult with an advanced solid tumor such as melanoma, head and neck, liver or kidney cancer. The CDR3 runs from the conserved cysteine through the conserved F or W. A D gene is named only where the DNA matches it firmly.

V	J	D	CDR3	DNA
TRBV27	TRBJ2-1	.	CASSFPGSSYNEQFF	TGTGCCAGCAGTTTTCCCGGGAGCTCCTACAATGAGCAGTTCTTC
TRBV7-3	TRBJ2-3	TRBD2	CASSPRTSGTSTDTQYF	TGTGCCAGCAGCCCGCGGACTAGCGGGACTAGCACAGATACGCAGTATTTT
TRBV18	TRBJ1-2	.	CASSTRQVLSGYGYTF	TGTGCCAGCTCAACGCGACAGGTGCTTAGCGGCTATGGCTACACCTTC
TRBV21-1	TRBJ2-3	.	CASSRATAGAGPDTQYF	TGTGCCAGCAGCAGGGCGACTGCGGGGGCGGGGCCAGATACGCAGTATTTT
TRBV5-1	TRBJ1-1	.	CASSLVGTLNTEAFF	TGCGCCAGCAGCTTGGTTGGCACCCTGAACACTGAAGCTTTCTTT
TRBV28	TRBJ2-7	TRBD1	CASSSWTGLLKKAHEQYF	TGTGCCAGCAGCTCTTGGACAGGACTCCTAAAAAAGGCCCACGAGCAGTACTTC
TRBV6-5	TRBJ2-3	.	CASSSLGADITDTQYF	TGTGCCAGCAGTTCCCTGGGAGCGGACATCACAGATACGCAGTATTTT
TRBV29-1	TRBJ2-1	TRBD2	CSVAGRLAVNGEQFF	TGCAGCGTTGCTGGTCGACTAGCGGTGAATGGTGAGCAGTTCTTC
TRBV5-1	TRBJ2-5	TRBD2	CASTREAQQETQYF	TGCGCCAGCACGCGGGAGGCCCAACAAGAGACCCAGTACTTC
TRBV7-9	TRBJ1-2	TRBD1	CASSSLRTGVHGYTF	TGTGCCAGCAGCAGTCTACGAACAGGGGTTCATGGCTACACCTTC
TRBV28	TRBJ1-5	.	CASSSDVFSYSNQPQHF	TGTGCCAGCAGCTCGGACGTCTTCTCCTATAGCAATCAGCCCCAGCATTTT
TRBV11-2	TRBJ1-1	.	CASSLVVGGGTEAFF	TGTGCCAGCAGCTTAGTTGTTGGGGGGGGTACTGAAGCTTTCTTT
TRBV6-5	TRBJ1-6	.	CASTESGSNSPLHF	TGTGCCAGCACCGAATCGGGATCTAATTCACCCCTCCACTTT